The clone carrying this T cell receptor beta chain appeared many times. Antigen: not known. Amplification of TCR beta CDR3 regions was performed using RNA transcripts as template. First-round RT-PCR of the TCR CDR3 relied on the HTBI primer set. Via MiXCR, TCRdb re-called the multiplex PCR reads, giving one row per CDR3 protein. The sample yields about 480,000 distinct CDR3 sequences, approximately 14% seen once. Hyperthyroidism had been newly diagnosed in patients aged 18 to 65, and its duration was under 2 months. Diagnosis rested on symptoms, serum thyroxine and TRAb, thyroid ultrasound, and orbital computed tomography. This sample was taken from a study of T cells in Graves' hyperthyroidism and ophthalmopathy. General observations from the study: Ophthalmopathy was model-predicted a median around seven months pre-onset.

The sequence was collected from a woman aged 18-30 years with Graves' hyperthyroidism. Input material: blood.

The CDR3 DNA reads TGTGCCAGCAGCCAAATCATCTCGGGCTACGAGCAGTACTTC. Protein sequence: CASSQIISGYEQYF. This chain connects TRBV7-8 to TRBJ2-7; D unclear. CDR3 length equals 14 residues. In germline, CDR1 is SGHVS, CDR2 FQNEAQ. Trimming cost V 5 bases and J 3 bases, with 14 bases left between them.